This TCR beta chain was documented in a study of T-cell reconstitution after alpha-beta-depleted transplantation in children. At least ten counts were recorded for this clonotype. TCRbeta library preparation incorporated unique molecular identifiers. TCRdb itself ran the PCR reads through MiXCR, one entry per CDR3 protein. The sample records some 490,000 distinct CDR3 sequences, under 15% being singletons. The V and J ends lost 0 bases and 2 bases respectively, with 8 bases between them. Germline V gives CDR1 SGDLS, CDR2 YYNGEE. The CDR3 spans 14 residues. V usage is TRBV9 and J usage is TRBJ2-5; tentatively, D is TRBD2 (7 bases). This TCR derives from a human donor who donated a stem cell graft to a child with combined immunodeficiency. The sequencing here drew on PBMCs from the stem cell graft donor, taken from the stem cell graft. The CDR3 sequence: CASSVEGGQETQYF. CDR3 in DNA: TGTGCCAGCAGCGTAGAGGGGGGGCAAGAGACCCAGTACTTC.